The 8 T cell receptor beta chains below were found in one sample sequenced in a study of CD8 T cells in ankylosing spondylitis (TCRdb year 2017). Study-wide findings and limitations: A TCR beta motif made up of several highly homologous amino acid variants appeared to be characteristic of blood from ankylosing spondylitis patients.

Library preparation employed 5' RACE. Instrument used: Illumina HiSeq 2500. The public reads were reanalyzed by TCRdb: fastp trimming at Q25, MiXCR alignment, in-frame beta chains only. Entries that share a CDR3 protein sequence are merged under the most common genes and DNA. In all, the sample holds roughly 670,000 distinct CDR3 sequences, and roughly 19% of those were seen once. The ten largest clones take up 19% of the sample. The antigens for these receptors are not known. The sequenced sample was blood, either unsorted or a sorted T cell fraction (not recorded which). These receptors were obtained from a male donor with ankylosing spondylitis.

The chain employs TRBV5-1 and TRBJ2-1; possibly TRBD2 for D (6 bases). Germline CDR1 and CDR2: SGHRS and YFSETQ. This CDR3 is 15 amino acids long. Trimming took 5 bases from V and 1 from J, leaving 13 bases between them. The CDR3 bases are TGCGCCAGCAGAAAGATCCTAGCGTCCTACAATGAGCAGTTCTTC. Translated: CASRKILASYNEQFF.

The chain couples TRBV20-1 to TRBJ1-1, with a possible D match to TRBD1 (5 bases). Germline V gives CDR1 DFQATT, CDR2 SNEGSKA (reference sequence). The CDR3 is made up of 12 amino acids. Trimming shortened V by 1 base and J by 8 bases, and 11 bases separated the two germline ends. The CDR3 spells CSARGGIKEAFF. DNA for the CDR3: TGCAGTGCTAGAGGGGGGATTAAAGAAGCTTTCTTT.

This clonotype occurred a few times. The chain joins TRBV6-2 or TRBV6-3 to TRBJ1-5; tentative D call: TRBD1 (6 bases). Germline CDR1 reads MNHEY; CDR2 reads SVGEGT. Trimming cost V 4 bases and J 3 bases, with 13 bases left between them. CDR3 length equals 15 residues. CDR3 amino acids: CASSLRGKINQPQHF. DNA for the CDR3: TGTGCCAGCAGTTTGAGGGGGAAGATCAATCAGCCCCAGCATTTT.

This clonotype has only one observation. The CDR3 nucleotides are TGTGCCAGCAGCGGGCCAATCTCTGGGGCCAACGTCCTGACTTTC. Its translation is CASSGPISGANVLTF. V gene TRBV7-2 combines with J gene TRBJ2-6; D ambiguous. The CDR3 contains 15 residues. The germline V gene encodes CDR1 SGHTA and CDR2 FQGNSA. The V end lost 5 bases, the J end lost 0 bases, and 8 bases lay between the germline ends.

The DNA of the CDR3 is TGTGCCAGCAGCCAACTGGGGACCGGCTATGGCTACACCTTC. Residues: CASSQLGTGYGYTF. The genes are TRBV3-1 and TRBJ1-2; possible D gene TRBD1, 5 bases. Trimming removed 2 bases from V and 4 bases from J, with 11 bases in between. CDR3 size: 14 residues. Per germline, CDR1 LGHDT and CDR2 YNNKEL (reference sequence).

This clonotype was observed a few times. An end of the junction does not agree with germline; a read error may underlie this. V and J are TRBV7-2 and TRBJ2-1, with 9 bases that match TRBD2. Germline-derived CDR1 and CDR2 are SGHTA and FQGNSA. This CDR3 region has 15 residues. CDR3 residues: CASSFTPGTSNQQFF. The CDR3 DNA sequence: TGTGCCAGCAGCTTTACCCCCGGGACTAGCAATCAGCAGTTCTTC.

This clonotype has at least ten counts. The chain has TRBV29-1 and TRBJ1-1; 11 bases fit TRBD1. This CDR3 spans 17 amino acids. V was pared by 5 bases and J by 4 bases, with 15 bases of the junction left unmatched. Germline V gene sequence: CDR1 SQVTM, CDR2 ANQGSEA. The CDR3 DNA reads as TGCAGCGTTCCTAAACCGGGACAGGGGGTAAAAAGCACTGAAGCTTTCTTT. It yields the protein CSVPKPGQGVKSTEAFF.

This chain links TRBV4-1 with TRBJ1-6; D not certain. The CDR3 is 15 residues long. Germline CDR1 is MGHRA and CDR2 is YSYEKL. With 1 base removed from V and 7 bases from J, the gap between germline ends came to 11 bases. The CDR3 sequence: CASSQARRVNSPLHF. DNA of the CDR3: TGCGCCAGCAGCCAAGCCCGACGGGTGAATTCACCCCTCCACTTT.